This record covers a single T cell receptor (beta chain). The CDR3 totals 14 residues. Germline V gene lookup returns CDR1 MNHNS and CDR2 SASEGT. Trimming left V 5 bases short and J 4 bases short, with 12 bases between. Data came from immunoSEQ multiplex PCR; TCRdb stores just in-frame clones and leaves some out. The table includes some 3,200 clones, around 82% detected once. The entry originates in a study of hypomethylating agent response in myelodysplastic syndrome. The TCR originated in a human donor with myelodysplastic syndrome. This sample comprised bone marrow, obtained before or after starting hypomethylating agent treatment for myelodysplastic syndrome (not recorded which). The V and J genes are TRBV6-1 and TRBJ1-5; no clear D. Written as DNA, the CDR3 is TGTGCCAGCAGTACGGACCCTATTAATCAGCCCCAGCATTTT. As protein: CASSTDPINQPQHF.